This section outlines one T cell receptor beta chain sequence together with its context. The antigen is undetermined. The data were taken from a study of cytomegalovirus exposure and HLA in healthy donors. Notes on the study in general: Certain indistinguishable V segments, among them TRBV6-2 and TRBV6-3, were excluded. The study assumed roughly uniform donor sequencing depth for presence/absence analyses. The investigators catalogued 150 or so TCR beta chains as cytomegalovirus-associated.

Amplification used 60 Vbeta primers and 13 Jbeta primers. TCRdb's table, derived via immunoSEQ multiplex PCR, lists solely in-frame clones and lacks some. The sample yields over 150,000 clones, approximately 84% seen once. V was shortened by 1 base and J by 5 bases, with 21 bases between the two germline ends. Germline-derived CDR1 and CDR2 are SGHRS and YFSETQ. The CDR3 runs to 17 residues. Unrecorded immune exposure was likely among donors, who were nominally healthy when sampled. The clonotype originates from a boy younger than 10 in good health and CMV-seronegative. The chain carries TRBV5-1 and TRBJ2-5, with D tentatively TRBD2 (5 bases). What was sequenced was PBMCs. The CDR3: CASSLRLARAQSETQYF. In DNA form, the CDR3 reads TGCGCCAGCAGCTTGCGGTTAGCGCGGGCCCAATCGGAGACCCAGTACTTC.